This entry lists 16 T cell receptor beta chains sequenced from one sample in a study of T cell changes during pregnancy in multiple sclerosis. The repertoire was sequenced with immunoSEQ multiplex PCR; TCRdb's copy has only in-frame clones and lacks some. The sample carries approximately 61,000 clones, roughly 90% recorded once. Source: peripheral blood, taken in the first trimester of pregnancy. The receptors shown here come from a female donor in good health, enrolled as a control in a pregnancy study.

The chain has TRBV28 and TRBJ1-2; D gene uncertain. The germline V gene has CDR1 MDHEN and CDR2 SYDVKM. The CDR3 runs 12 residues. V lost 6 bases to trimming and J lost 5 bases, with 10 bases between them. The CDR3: CASSSVVYGYTF. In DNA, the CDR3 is TGTGCCAGCAGCTCCGTCGTTTATGGCTACACCTTC.

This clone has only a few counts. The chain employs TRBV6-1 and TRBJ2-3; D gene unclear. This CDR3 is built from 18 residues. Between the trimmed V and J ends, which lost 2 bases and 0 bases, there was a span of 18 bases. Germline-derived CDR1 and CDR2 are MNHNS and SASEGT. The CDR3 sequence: CASSERWIRGSSTDTQYF. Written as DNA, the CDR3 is TGTGCCAGCAGTGAAAGATGGATTCGCGGATCTAGCACAGATACGCAGTATTTT.

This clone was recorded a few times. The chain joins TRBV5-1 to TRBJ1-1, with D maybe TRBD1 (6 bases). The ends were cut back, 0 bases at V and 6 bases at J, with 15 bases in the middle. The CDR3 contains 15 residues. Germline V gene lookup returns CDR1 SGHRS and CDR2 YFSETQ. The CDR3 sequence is CASSLVYPQGPEAFF. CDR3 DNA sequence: TGCGCCAGCAGCTTGGTGTACCCACAGGGACCTGAAGCTTTCTTT. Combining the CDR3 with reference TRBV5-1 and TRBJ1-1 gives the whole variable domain KAGVTQTPRYLIKTRGQQVTLSCSPISGHRSVSWYQQTPGQGLQFLFEYFSETQRNKGNFPGRFSGRQFSNSRSEMNVSTLELGDSALYLCASSLVYPQGPEAFFGQGTRLTVV.

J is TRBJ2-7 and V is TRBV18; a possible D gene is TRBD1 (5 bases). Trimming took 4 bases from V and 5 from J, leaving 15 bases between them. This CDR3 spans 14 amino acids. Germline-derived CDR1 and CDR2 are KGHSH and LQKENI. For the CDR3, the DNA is TGTGCCAGCTCACAGACAGAAGTAATAAACGAGCAGTACTTC. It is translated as CASSQTEVINEQYF.

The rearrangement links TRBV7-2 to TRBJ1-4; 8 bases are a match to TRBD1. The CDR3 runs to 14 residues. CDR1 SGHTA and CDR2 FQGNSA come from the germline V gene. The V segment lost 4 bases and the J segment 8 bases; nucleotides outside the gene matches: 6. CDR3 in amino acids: CASSSSGGREKLFF. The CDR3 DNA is TGTGCCAGCAGCTCCTCAGGGGGCAGGGAAAAACTGTTTTTT.

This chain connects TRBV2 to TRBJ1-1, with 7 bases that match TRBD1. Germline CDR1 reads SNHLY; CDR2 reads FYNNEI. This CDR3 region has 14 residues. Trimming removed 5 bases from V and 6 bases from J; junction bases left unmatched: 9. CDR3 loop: CASSNPTGVPEAFF. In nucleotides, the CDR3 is TGTGCCAGCAGTAATCCCACAGGGGTCCCTGAAGCTTTCTTT.

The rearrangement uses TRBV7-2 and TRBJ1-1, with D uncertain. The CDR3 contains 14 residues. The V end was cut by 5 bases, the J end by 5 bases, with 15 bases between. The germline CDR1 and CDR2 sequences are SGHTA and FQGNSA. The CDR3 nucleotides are TGTGCCAGCAGCCCCTCCGAGGGATGGACTGAAGCTTTCTTT. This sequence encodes CASSPSEGWTEAFF.

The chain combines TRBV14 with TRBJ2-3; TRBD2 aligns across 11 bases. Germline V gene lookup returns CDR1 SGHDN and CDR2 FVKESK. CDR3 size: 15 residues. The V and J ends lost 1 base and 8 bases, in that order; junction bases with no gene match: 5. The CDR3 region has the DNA TGTGCCAGCAGCCAAGCACTAGCGGGAGTGTTTACGCAGTATTTT. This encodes CASSQALAGVFTQYF.

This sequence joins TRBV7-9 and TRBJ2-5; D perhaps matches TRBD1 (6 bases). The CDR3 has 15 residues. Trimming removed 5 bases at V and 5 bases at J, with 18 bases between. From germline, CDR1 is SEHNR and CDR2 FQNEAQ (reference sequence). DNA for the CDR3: TGTGCCAGCAGCCAAGAGGCAGGGGCGGAGGAGACCCAGTACTTC. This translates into CASSQEAGAEETQYF.

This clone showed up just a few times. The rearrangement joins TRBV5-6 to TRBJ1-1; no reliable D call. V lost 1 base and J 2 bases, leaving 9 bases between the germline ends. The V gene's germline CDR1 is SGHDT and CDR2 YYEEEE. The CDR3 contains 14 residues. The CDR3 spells CASSLQALNTEAFF. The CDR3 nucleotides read TGTGCCAGCAGCTTGCAGGCCCTAAACACTGAAGCTTTCTTT.

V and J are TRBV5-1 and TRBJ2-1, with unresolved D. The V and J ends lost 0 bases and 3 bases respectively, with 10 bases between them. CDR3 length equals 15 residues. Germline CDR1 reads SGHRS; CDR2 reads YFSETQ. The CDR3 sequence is CASSLETTFYNEQFF. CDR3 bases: TGCGCCAGCAGCTTGGAGACAACCTTCTACAATGAGCAGTTCTTC.

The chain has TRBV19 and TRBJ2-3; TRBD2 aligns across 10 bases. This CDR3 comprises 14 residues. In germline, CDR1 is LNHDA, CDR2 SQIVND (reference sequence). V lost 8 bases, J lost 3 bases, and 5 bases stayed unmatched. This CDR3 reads CASGSGRQTDTQYF. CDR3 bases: TGTGCCAGTGGTAGCGGGAGGCAGACAGATACGCAGTATTTT.

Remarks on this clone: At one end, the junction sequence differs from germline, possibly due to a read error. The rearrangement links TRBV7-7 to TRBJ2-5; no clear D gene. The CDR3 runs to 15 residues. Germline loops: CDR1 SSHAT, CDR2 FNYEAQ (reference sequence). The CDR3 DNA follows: TGTGCTAGCAGCCGATCCCCAGGTTCTGTAGAGACCCAGTACTTC. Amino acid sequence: CASSRSPGSVETQYF.

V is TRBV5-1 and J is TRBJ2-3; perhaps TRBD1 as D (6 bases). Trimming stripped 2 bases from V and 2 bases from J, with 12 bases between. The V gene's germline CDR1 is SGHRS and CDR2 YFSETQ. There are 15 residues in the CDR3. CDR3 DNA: TGCGCCAGCAGCTTCTTACAGGGATTCACAGATACGCAGTATTTT. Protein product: CASSFLQGFTDTQYF.

This chain's CDR3 is CASSSYRGQYEQYF. CDR3 sequence (DNA): TGTGCCAGCAGTTCGTACAGGGGGCAATACGAGCAGTACTTC. V gene TRBV28 combines with J gene TRBJ2-7; 9 bases map to TRBD1. This CDR3 spans 14 amino acids. CDR1 MDHEN and CDR2 SYDVKM come from the germline V gene. V lost 4 bases to trimming and J lost 4 bases; unmatched junction nucleotides: 5. The complete variable domain, with remaining parts taken from reference TRBV28 and TRBJ2-7, reads DVKVTQSSRYLVKRTGEKVFLECVQDMDHENMFWYRQDPGLGLRLIYFSYDVKMKEKGDIPEGYSVSREKKERFSLILESASTNQTSMYLCASSSYRGQYEQYFGPGTRLTVT.

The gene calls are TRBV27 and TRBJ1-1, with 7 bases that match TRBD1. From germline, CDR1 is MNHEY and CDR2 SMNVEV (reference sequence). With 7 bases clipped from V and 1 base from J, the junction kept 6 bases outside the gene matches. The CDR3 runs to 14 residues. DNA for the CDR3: TGTGCCAGCACTCGGACAGGTCCGAACACTGAAGCTTTCTTT. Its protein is CASTRTGPNTEAFF.